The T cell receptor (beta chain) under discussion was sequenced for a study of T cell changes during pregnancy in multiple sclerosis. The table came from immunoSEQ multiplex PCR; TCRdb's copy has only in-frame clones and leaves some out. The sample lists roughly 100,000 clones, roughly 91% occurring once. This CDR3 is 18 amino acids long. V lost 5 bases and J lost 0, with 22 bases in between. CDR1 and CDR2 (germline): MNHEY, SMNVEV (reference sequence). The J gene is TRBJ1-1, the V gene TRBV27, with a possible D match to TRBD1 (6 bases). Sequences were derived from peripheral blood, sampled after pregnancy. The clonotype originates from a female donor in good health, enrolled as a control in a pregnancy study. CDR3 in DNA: TGTGCCAGCAGTCCACCACAGGGACGGCTCCTAATGAACACTGAAGCTTTCTTT. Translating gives CASSPPQGRLLMNTEAFF.